Below, one T cell receptor beta chain is given with its context. The sample originates from a study of T cell responses to AZD1222 COVID-19 vaccine. The CDR3 totals 11 residues. V was trimmed by 2 bases and J by 8 bases, leaving 4 bases between them. CDR1 MNHNS and CDR2 SASEGT come from the germline V gene. Clones were read by immunoSEQ multiplex PCR, and TCRdb kept only the in-frame ones, dropping some. This table has some 120,000 clones, about nine tenths appearing once. V usage is TRBV6-1 and J usage is TRBJ2-4; D uncertain. Sequenced material: peripheral blood, taken on day 0 of MenACWY control vaccination. This TCR was sampled from an adult in good health. CDR3 DNA sequence: TGTGCCAGCAGTGAATTGGACATTCAGTACTTC. Protein sequence: CASSELDIQYF.